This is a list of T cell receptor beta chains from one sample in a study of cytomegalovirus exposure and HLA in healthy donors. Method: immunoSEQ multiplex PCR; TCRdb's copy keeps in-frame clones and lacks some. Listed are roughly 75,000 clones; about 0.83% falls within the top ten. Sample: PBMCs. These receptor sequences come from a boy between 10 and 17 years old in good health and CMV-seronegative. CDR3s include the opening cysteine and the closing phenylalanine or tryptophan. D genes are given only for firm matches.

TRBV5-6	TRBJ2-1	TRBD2	TGTGCCAGCAGCTTGATGCGCGGGAGCTCCTACAATGAGCAGTTCTTC	CASSLMRGSSYNEQFF
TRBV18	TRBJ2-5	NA	TGTGCCAGCTCACCACCGAGACAGAAAGAGACCCAGTACTTC	CASSPPRQKETQYF
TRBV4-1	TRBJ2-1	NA	TGCGCCAGCAGCCAAGGACTCCCTCGGGGGATAGACAATGAGCAGTTCTTC	CASSQGLPRGIDNEQFF
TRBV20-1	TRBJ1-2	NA	TGCAGTACCCAGGGCCGCTATGGCTACACCTTC	CSTQGRYGYTF
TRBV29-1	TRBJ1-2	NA	TGCAGCGTTGCGGGGGGGCGCGGCTACACCTTC	CSVAGGRGYTF
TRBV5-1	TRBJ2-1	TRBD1	TGCGCCAGCCGACCAGGTTGGCTACCGGGACAGGGAGGGAATGAGCAGTTCTTC	CASRPGWLPGQGGNEQFF
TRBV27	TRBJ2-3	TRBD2	TGTGCCAGCAGTCCCCTGAGACTAGCGGGAGGCAAAGATACGCAGTATTTT	CASSPLRLAGGKDTQYF
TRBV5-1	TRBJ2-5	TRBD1	TGCGCCAGCAGCTCTTGGACAGGGATGGAGACCCAGTACTTC	CASSSWTGMETQYF
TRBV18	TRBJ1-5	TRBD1	TGTGCCAGCTCACCTCAGGGGGCTCAGCCCCAGCATTTT	CASSPQGAQPQHF
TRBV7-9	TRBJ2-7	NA	TGTGCCAGCAGCTTATCGGCTAGCGACTACGAGCAGTACTTC	CASSLSASDYEQYF
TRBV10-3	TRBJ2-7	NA	TGTGCCATCAGTGGATGGGGGCGCCACGCCTACGAGCAGTACTTC	CAISGWGRHAYEQYF
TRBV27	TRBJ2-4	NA	TGTGCCAGCAGTTACCGGACAGGGAGGGACATTCAGTACTTC	CASSYRTGRDIQYF
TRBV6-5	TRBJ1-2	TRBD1	TGTGCCAGCCGGGCAGGGGGAGTCTATGGCTACACCTTC	CASRAGGVYGYTF
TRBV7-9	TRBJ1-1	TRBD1	TGTGCCAGCAGGATGTCGGGGACAGGGGACACTGAAGCTTTCTTT	CASRMSGTGDTEAFF
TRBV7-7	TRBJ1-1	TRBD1	TGTGCCAGCAGTCGGACAGGGGACACTGAAGCTTTCTTT	CASSRTGDTEAFF
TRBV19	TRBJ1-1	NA	TGTGCCAGTAAATCGCCAGGATGGACTGAAGCTTTCTTT	CASKSPGWTEAFF
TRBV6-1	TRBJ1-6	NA	TGTGCCAGCAGGCAGGGGAAAGATTCACCCCTCCACTTT	CASRQGKDSPLHF
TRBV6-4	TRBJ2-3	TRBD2	TGTGCCAGCAGTTTAGCGGGCGAGGCAGATACGCAGTATTTT	CASSLAGEADTQYF
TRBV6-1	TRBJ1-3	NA	TGTGCCAGCAGTTTGACAGTAAACTCTGGAAACACCATATATTTT	CASSLTVNSGNTIYF
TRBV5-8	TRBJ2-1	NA	TGTGCCAGCAGCCGAATGGACAAAGGGGCGCATGAGCAGTTCTTC	CASSRMDKGAHEQFF
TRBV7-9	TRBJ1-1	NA	TGTGCCAGCAGCTTCCGGGGGTTGGGGGACACTGAAGCTTTCTTT	CASSFRGLGDTEAFF
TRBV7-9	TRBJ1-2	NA	TGTGCCAGCAGCTTAGCGCTGGCAGGGTTTTTGGGCTACACCTTC	CASSLALAGFLGYTF
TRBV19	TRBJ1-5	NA	TGTGCCAGTGACCCGGACGGTCGAGCGGGGCCCCAGCATTTT	CASDPDGRAGPQHF
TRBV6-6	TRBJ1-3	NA	TGTGCCAGCAGTCAGCGCCTAACATCTGGAAACACCATATATTTT	CASSQRLTSGNTIYF
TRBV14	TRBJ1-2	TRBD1	TGTGCCAGCAGCTCCGGAACAGGGGGAGGTTATGGCTACACCTTC	CASSSGTGGGYGYTF
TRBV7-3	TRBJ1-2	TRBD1	TGTGCCAGCAGCTTAGAGCCCGGGACAGGACTCGGCTACACCTTC	CASSLEPGTGLGYTF
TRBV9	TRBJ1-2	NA	TGTGCCAGCAACCGTGTGAGGGGAGGAGGCTACACCTTC	CASNRVRGGGYTF
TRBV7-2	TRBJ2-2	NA	TGTGCCAGCTCCTGGGGCCGTACAGGGACCGGGGAGCTGTTTTTT	CASSWGRTGTGELFF
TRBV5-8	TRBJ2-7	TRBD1	TGTGCCAGCAGCTTGCACAGGGGGTACGAGCAGTACTTC	CASSLHRGYEQYF
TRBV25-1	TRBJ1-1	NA	TGTGCCAGCAGTAGACATGGAGGTCTATATACTGAAGCTTTCTTT	CASSRHGGLYTEAFF
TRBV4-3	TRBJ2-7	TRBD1	TGCGCCAGCAGCCCCGGGACAGGAGCCTACGAGCAGTACTTC	CASSPGTGAYEQYF
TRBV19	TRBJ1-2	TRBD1	TGTGCCAGTAGTATAGGGACAGGAGTTTATGGCTACACCTTC	CASSIGTGVYGYTF
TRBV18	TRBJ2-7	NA	TGTGCCAGCTCACCACCTGCGGCGCGGTACTTC	CASSPPAARYF
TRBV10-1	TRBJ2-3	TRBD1	TGCGCCAGCAGTCAGGGACAGGGGGGCCGGGATACGCAGTATTTT	CASSQGQGGRDTQYF
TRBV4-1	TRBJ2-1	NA	TGCGCCAGCAGCCAAGTAGGCGGGAAACCGAATGAGCAGTTCTTC	CASSQVGGKPNEQFF
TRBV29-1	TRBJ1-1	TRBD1	TGCAGCGTCGCCCGGGACAGGGTCACTGAAGCTTTCTTT	CSVARDRVTEAFF
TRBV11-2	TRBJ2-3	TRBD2	TGTGCCAGCAGCCTTGACCTTAGCGGGCGCACAGATACGCAGTATTTT	CASSLDLSGRTDTQYF
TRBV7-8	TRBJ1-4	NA	TGTGCCAGCAGTCTAACAGGGCCAAATGAAAAACTGTTTTTT	CASSLTGPNEKLFF
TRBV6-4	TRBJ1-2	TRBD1	TGTGCCAGCAGTTCAAGTTCTGGGACAGGGTATGGCTACACCTTC	CASSSSSGTGYGYTF
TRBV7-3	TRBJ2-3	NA	TGTGCCAGCAGCTTAGCGGAGCCGGATACGCAGTATTTT	CASSLAEPDTQYF
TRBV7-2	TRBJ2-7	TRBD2	TGTGCCAGCAGGGCCGGGACTACCCCGGGGGAGCAGTACTTC	CASRAGTTPGEQYF
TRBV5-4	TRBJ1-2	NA	TGTGCCAGCAGCTTGGGCTCTGGAGGAGACTACACCTTC	CASSLGSGGDYTF
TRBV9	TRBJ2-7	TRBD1	TGTGCCAGCAGCGAAAGGACAGGGTCCTACGAGCAGTACTTC	CASSERTGSYEQYF
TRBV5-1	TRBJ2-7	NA	TGCGCCAGCAGCCGAACCCCAAACGCGGAATACGAGCAGTACTTC	CASSRTPNAEYEQYF
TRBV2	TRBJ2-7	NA	TGTGCCAGCAGATCCGAGGGGGTTACCTACGAGCAGTACTTC	CASRSEGVTYEQYF
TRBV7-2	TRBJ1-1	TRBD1	TGTGCCAGCAGCTCAACAGGGGTGACTGAAGCTTTCTTT	CASSSTGVTEAFF
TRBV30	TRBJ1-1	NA	TGTGCCTGGAGTGTCCTAACTGAAGCTTTCTTT	CAWSVLTEAFF
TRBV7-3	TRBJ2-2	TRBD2	TGTGCCAGCAGACTGACTAGCGGGATAGTCACCGGGGAGCTGTTTTTT	CASRLTSGIVTGELFF
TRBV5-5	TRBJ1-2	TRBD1	TGTGCCAGCAGCTACCGGGACAGAGATAACTATGGCTACACCTTC	CASSYRDRDNYGYTF
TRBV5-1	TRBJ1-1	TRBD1	TGCGCCAGCAGCTTGGAGCAGGGGGCGTTGACTGAAGCTTTCTTT	CASSLEQGALTEAFF
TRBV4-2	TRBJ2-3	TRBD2	TGTGCCAGCAGCCAAGATTTCATCCGGGCGGGAGGGGGCACAGATACGCAGTATTTT	CASSQDFIRAGGGTDTQYF
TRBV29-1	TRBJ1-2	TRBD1	TGCAGCGTTCAAGACAGGGTCGGGGGCTACACCTTC	CSVQDRVGGYTF
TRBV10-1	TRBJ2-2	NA	TGCGCCAGCAGTGACTATCCAGCGTCGAACACCGGGGAGCTGTTTTTT	CASSDYPASNTGELFF